The source of this TCR beta chain is a study of OX40 agonist ivuxolimab in advanced cancers. The CDR3 spans 14 residues. With V trimmed by 8 bases and J by 4 bases, 9 bases remained unmatched. Germline CDR1 reads SNHLY; CDR2 reads FYNNEI. TCRdb keeps only in-frame clones here, not all; method: immunoSEQ multiplex PCR. Here the sample spans roughly 59,000 clones, 90% to 95% being singletons. The TCR originated in an adult with an advanced solid tumor such as melanoma, head and neck, liver or kidney cancer. The sequences come from CD4+ or CD8+ T cells sorted from blood, collected in a trial of the OX40 agonist ivuxolimab. The chain uses TRBV2 and TRBJ2-5, with 8 bases aligning to TRBD2. The CDR3 sequence: CASLAGGHRETQYF. The CDR3 DNA sequence: TGTGCCAGCCTTGCGGGAGGACACCGAGAGACCCAGTACTTC.